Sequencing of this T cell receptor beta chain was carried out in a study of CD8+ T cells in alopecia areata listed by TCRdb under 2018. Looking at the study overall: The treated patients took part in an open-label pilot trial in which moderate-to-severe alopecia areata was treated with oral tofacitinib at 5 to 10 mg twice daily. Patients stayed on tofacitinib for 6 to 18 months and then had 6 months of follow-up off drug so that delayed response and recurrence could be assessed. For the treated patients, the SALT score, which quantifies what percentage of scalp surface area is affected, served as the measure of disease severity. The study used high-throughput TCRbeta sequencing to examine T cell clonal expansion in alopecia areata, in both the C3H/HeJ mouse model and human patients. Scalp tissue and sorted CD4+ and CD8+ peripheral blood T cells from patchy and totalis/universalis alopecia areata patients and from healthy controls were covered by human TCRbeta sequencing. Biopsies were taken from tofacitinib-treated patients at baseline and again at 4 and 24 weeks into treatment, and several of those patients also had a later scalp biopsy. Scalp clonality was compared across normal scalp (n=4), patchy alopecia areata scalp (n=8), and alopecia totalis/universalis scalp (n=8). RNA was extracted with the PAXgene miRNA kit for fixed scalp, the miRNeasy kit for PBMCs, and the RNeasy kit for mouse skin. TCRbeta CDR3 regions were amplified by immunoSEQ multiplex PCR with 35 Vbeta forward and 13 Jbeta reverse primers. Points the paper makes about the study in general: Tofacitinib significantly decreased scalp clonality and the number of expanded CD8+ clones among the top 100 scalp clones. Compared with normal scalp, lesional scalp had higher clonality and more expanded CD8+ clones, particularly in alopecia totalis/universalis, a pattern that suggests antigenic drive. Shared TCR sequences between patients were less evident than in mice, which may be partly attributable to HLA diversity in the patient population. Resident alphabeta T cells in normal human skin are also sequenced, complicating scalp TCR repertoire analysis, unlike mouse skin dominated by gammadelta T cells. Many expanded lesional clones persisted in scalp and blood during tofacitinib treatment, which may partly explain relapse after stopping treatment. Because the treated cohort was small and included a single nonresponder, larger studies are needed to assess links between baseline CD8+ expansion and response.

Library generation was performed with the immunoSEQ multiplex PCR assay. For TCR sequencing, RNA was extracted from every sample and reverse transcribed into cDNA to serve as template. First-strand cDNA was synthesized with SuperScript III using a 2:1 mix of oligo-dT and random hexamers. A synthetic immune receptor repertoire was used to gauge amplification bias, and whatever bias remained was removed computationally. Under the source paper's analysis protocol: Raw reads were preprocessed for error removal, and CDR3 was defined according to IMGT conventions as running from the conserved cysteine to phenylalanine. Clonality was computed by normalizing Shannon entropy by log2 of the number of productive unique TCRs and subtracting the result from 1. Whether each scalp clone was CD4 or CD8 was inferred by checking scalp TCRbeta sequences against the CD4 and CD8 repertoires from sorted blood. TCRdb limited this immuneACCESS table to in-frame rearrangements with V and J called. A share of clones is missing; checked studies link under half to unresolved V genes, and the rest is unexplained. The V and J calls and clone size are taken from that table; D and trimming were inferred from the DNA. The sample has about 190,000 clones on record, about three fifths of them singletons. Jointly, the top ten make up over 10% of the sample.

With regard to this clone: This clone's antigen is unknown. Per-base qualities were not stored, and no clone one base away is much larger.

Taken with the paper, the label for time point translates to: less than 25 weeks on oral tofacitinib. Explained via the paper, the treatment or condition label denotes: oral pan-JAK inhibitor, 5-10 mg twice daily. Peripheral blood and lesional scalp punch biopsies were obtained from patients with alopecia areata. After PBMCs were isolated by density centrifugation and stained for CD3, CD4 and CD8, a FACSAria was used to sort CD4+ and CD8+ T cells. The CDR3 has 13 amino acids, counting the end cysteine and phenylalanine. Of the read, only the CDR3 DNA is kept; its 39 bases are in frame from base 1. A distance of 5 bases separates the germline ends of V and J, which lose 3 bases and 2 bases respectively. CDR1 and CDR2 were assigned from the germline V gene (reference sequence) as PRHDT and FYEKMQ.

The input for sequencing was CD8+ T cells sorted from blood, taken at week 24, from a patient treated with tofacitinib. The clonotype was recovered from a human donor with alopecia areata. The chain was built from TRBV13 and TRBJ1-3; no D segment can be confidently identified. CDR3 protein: CASSFGTGNTIYF. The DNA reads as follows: TGTGCCAGCAGCTTCGGAACTGGAAACACCATATATTTT.